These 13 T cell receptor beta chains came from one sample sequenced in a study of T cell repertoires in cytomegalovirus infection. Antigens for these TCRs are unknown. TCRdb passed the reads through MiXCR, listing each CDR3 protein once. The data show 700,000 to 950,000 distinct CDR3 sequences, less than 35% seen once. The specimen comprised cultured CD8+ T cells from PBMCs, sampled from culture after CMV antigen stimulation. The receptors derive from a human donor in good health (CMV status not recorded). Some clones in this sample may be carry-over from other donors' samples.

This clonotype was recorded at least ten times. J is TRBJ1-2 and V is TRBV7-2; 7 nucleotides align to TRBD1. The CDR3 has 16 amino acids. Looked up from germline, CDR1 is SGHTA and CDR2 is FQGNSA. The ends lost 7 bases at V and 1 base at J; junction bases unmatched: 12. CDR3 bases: TGTGCCAGCACCACCGGGACAGTCTATCTTAACTATGGCTACACCTTC. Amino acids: CASTTGTVYLNYGYTF. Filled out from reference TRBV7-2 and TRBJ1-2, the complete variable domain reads GAGVSQSPSNKVTEKGKDVELRCDPISGHTALYWYRQSLGQGLEFLIYFQGNSAPDKSGLPSDRFSAERTGGSVSTLTIQRTQQEDSAVYLCASTTGTVYLNYGYTFGSGTRLTVV.

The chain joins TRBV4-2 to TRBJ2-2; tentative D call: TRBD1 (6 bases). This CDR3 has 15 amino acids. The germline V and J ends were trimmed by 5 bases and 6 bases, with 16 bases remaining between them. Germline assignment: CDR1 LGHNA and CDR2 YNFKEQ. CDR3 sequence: CASSNRDMGAGELFF. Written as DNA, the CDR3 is TGTGCCAGCAGCAACAGGGACATGGGCGCCGGGGAGCTGTTTTTT.

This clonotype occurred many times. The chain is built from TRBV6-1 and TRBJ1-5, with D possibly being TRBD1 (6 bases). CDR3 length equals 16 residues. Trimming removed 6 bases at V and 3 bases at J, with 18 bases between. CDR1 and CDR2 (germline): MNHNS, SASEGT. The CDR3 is CASRDLKGVPNQPQHF. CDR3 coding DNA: TGTGCCAGCAGGGACCTCAAGGGGGTCCCCAATCAGCCCCAGCATTTT.

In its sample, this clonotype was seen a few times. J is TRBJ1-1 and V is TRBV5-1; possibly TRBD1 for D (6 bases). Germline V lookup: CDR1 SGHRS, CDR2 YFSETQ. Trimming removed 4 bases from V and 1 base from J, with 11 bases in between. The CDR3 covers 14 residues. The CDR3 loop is CASSGGTSNTEAFF. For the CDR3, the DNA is TGCGCCAGCAGCGGTGGGACATCGAACACTGAAGCTTTCTTT.

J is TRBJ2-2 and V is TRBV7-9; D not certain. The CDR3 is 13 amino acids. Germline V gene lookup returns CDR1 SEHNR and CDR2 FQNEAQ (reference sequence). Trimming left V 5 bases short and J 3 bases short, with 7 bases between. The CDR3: CASSGPYTGELFF. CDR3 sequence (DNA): TGTGCCAGCAGCGGGCCTTACACCGGGGAGCTGTTTTTT.

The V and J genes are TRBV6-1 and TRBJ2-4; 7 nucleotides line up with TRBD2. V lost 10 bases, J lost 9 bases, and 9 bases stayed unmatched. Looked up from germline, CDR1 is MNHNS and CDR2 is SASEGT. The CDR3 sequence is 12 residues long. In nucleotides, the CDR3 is TGTGCCACCTGGGGGGGGGGGAGCATTCAGTACTTC. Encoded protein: CATWGGGSIQYF.

The CDR3 loop is CATSRGTSSSYEQYF. In DNA form, the CDR3 reads TGTGCCACCAGCAGAGGGACTTCGAGCTCCTACGAGCAGTACTTC. The chain has TRBV15 and TRBJ2-7; D may be TRBD2 (5 bases). Trimming took off 1 base at V and 0 bases at J, with 10 bases between the two ends. This CDR3 contains 15 residues. Germline V gives CDR1 LNHNV, CDR2 YYDKDF (reference sequence). The full variable domain, in which reference TRBV15 and TRBJ2-7 provide the parts outside the CDR3, is DAMVIQNPRYQVTQFGKPVTLSCSQTLNHNVMYWYQQKSSQAPKLLFHYYDKDFNNEADTPDNFQSRRPNTSFCFLDIRSPGLGDTAMYLCATSRGTSSSYEQYFGPGTRLTVT.

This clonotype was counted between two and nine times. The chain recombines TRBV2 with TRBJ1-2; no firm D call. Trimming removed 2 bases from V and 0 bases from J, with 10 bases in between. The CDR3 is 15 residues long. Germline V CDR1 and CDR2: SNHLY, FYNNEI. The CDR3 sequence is CASSEFWSPNYGYTF. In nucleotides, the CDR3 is TGTGCCAGCAGTGAATTTTGGAGCCCTAACTATGGCTACACCTTC.

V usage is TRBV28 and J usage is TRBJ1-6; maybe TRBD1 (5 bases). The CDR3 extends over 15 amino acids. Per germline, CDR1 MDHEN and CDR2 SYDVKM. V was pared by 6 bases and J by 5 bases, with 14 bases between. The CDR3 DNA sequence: TGTGCCAGCAGCCTTCAAGGGGTCCATAATTCACCCCTCCACTTT. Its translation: CASSLQGVHNSPLHF. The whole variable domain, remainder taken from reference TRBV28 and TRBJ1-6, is DVKVTQSSRYLVKRTGEKVFLECVQDMDHENMFWYRQDPGLGLRLIYFSYDVKMKEKGDIPEGYSVSREKKERFSLILESASTNQTSMYLCASSLQGVHNSPLHFGNGTRLTVT.

The CDR3 nucleotides read TGTGCCACCAGACCGGAGGGGGGGGAGCTGTTTTTT. Amino acids: CATRPEGGELFF. The V gene is TRBV15, the J gene TRBJ2-2; possible D gene TRBD2, 6 bases. V lost 6 bases and J lost 8, with 10 bases in between. CDR3 length: 12 residues. Germline CDR1 LNHNV, CDR2 YYDKDF (reference sequence). Using reference TRBV15 and TRBJ2-2 for the parts outside the CDR3, the full variable domain is DAMVIQNPRYQVTQFGKPVTLSCSQTLNHNVMYWYQQKSSQAPKLLFHYYDKDFNNEADTPDNFQSRRPNTSFCFLDIRSPGLGDTAMYLCATRPEGGELFFGEGSRLTVL.

The DNA for the CDR3 is TGTGCCAGCAGCACGGGACTAGCGGGGGGGCTTGGAGCCCAGTACTTC. It is translated as CASSTGLAGGLGAQYF. The gene calls are TRBV7-9 and TRBJ2-5; TRBD2 matches 16 bases. Germline V CDR1 and CDR2: SEHNR, FQNEAQ (reference sequence). This CDR3 has 16 residues. With V trimmed by 5 bases and J by 9 bases, 9 bases remained unmatched.

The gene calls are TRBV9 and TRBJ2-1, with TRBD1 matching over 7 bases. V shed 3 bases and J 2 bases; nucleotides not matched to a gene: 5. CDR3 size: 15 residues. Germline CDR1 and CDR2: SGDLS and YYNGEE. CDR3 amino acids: CASSATGNPYNEQFF. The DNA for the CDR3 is TGTGCCAGCAGCGCGACAGGGAACCCCTACAATGAGCAGTTCTTC.

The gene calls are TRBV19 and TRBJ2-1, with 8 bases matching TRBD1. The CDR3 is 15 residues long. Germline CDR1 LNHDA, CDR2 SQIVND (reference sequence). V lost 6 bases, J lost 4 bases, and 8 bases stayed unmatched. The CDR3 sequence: CASRPGTGTYNEQFF. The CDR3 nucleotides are TGTGCCAGTAGACCCGGGACAGGAACATACAATGAGCAGTTCTTC. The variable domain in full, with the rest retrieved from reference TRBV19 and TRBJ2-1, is DGGITQSPKYLFRKEGQNVTLSCEQNLNHDAMYWYRQDPGQGLRLIYYSQIVNDFQKGDIAEGYSVSREKKESFPLTVTSAQKNPTAFYLCASRPGTGTYNEQFFGPGTRLTVL.